Only one count was recorded for the clone carrying this T cell receptor (beta chain). Produced via immunoSEQ multiplex PCR; TCRdb's table is partial and in-frame only. The table shows hundreds of thousands of clones, with roughly nine tenths occurring only once. Treatment denoted: 19 received Ad26.COV2.S at low or high dose, single or two shots; several received placebo; per-sample allocation not given. Material that was analyzed had been drawn on day 63 after the first vaccine or placebo injection. At a Boston site, the person donating was an adult of 18-55 years. This sample stems from a study of Ad26.COV2.S vaccination and SARS-CoV-2 variants. Study context: The study gave Ad26.COV2.S intramuscularly, once or twice 56 days apart.

Germline V gene sequence: CDR1 MNHEY, CDR2 SMNVEV (reference sequence). The junction had 5 bases not matched to a gene; V was cut back by 4 bases and J by 3 bases. This CDR3 spans 14 amino acids. The sequenced sample was peripheral blood, obtained in a trial of Ad26.COV2.S vaccine versus placebo. This clonotype originated in a person aged 18 to 59 who received the Ad26.COV2.S COVID-19 vaccine or a placebo. The chain uses TRBV27 and TRBJ2-7; 8 bases are shared with TRBD1. As DNA, the CDR3 is TGTGCCAGCAGTTCCCGACAGGGGAGCTACGAGCAGTACTTC. The encoded protein is CASSSRQGSYEQYF.